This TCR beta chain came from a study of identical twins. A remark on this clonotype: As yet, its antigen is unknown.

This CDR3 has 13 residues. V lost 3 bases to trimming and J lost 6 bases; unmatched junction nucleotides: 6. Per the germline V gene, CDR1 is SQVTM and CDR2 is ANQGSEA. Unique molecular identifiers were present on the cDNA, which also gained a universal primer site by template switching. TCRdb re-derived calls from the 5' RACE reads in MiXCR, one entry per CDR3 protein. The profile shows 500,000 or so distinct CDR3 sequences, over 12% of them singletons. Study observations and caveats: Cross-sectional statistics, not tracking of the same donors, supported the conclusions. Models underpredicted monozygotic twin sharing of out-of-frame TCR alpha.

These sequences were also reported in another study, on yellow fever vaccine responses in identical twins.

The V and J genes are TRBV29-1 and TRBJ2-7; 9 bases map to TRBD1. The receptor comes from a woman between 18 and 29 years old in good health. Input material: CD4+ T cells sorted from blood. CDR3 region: CSVDVQGAGEQYF. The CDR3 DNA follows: TGCAGCGTTGACGTACAGGGGGCTGGCGAGCAGTACTTC.